Listed below are T cell receptor beta chains from one sample, sequenced in a study of blood T cell repertoires in COVID-19. Sequencing used immunoSEQ multiplex PCR; TCRdb keeps in-frame clones, though not all of them. Of about 210,000 clones listed, roughly four fifths were seen once; the top ten hold under 3%. The specimen sequenced was peripheral blood. The receptors originated from a woman aged 40-49 years with active or convalescent COVID-19. The conserved cysteine and the conserved F or W are not part of the CDR3 here.

j_call: TRBJ1-5
v_call: TRBV11-2
cdr3_aa: ASSVTGQSNQPQH

j_call: TRBJ2-7
v_call: TRBV6-5
cdr3_aa: ASSPSRPRDEQY

j_call: TRBJ1-2
v_call: TRBV5-4
cdr3_aa: ASSFDPGGGYT

j_call: TRBJ2-4
v_call: TRBV14
cdr3_aa: ASSHLPKGLAGPGAKNIQY

j_call: TRBJ2-7
v_call: TRBV7-2
cdr3_aa: ASSPPYGGAYEQY

j_call: TRBJ1-2
v_call: TRBV7-9
cdr3_aa: ASSSGQGVDYGYT

j_call: TRBJ1-3
v_call: TRBV6-5
cdr3_aa: ASSSTWSSGNTIY

j_call: TRBJ2-3
v_call: TRBV5-6
cdr3_aa: ASSQGRDDTQY

j_call: TRBJ2-7
v_call: TRBV5-1
cdr3_aa: ASSSTGSYEQY

j_call: TRBJ2-7
v_call: TRBV12-3/TRBV12-4
cdr3_aa: ASSLSGQEEQY

j_call: TRBJ1-2
v_call: TRBV27
cdr3_aa: ASRLTGVGRGYT

j_call: TRBJ2-1
v_call: TRBV19
cdr3_aa: ASSQGGPYNEQF

j_call: TRBJ2-7
v_call: TRBV6-2/TRBV6-3
cdr3_aa: ASSQTLGQVSYEQY

j_call: TRBJ1-6
v_call: TRBV7-9
cdr3_aa: ASSLGDRMTYNSPLH

j_call: TRBJ1-2
v_call: TRBV29-1
cdr3_aa: SVGTGGFYGYT

j_call: TRBJ1-3
v_call: TRBV5-1
cdr3_aa: ASSLDSGSGNTIY

j_call: TRBJ2-7
v_call: TRBV5-8
cdr3_aa: ASSLGVRPHRNEQY

j_call: TRBJ1-2
v_call: TRBV7-8
cdr3_aa: ASSLATSYYGYT

j_call: TRBJ2-7
v_call: TRBV5-8
cdr3_aa: ASRLAGGPSHEQY

j_call: TRBJ1-5
v_call: TRBV7-9
cdr3_aa: ASSLAGRNQPQH

j_call: TRBJ1-2
v_call: TRBV6-5
cdr3_aa: ASRKTVSYGYT

j_call: TRBJ1-5
v_call: TRBV27
cdr3_aa: ASSSPGTGSNQPQH

j_call: TRBJ2-5
v_call: TRBV7-8
cdr3_aa: ASSLARTFDETQY

j_call: TRBJ2-3
v_call: TRBV7-9
cdr3_aa: ASSSRLAGSLTDTQY

j_call: TRBJ1-1
v_call: TRBV5-6
cdr3_aa: ASSFPRDRGRHTEAF

j_call: TRBJ2-5
v_call: TRBV7-3
cdr3_aa: ASSFSPGDETQY

j_call: TRBJ2-3
v_call: TRBV6-5
cdr3_aa: ASSYSMHAGTDTQY

j_call: TRBJ1-6
v_call: TRBV5-6
cdr3_aa: ASSLNRGDSPLH

j_call: TRBJ1-2
v_call: TRBV24-1
cdr3_aa: APTRGLGYGYT

j_call: TRBJ2-3
v_call: TRBV4-2
cdr3_aa: ASSQVGAAEASTDTQY

j_call: TRBJ1-2
v_call: TRBV7-3
cdr3_aa: ASSPTGTGVYGYT

j_call: TRBJ1-3
v_call: TRBV6-5
cdr3_aa: ASSYDRGGNTIY

j_call: TRBJ2-7
v_call: TRBV19
cdr3_aa: ASSTRGQGAYEQY

j_call: TRBJ1-5
v_call: TRBV30
cdr3_aa: AWSVRRAGSNQPQH

j_call: TRBJ1-4
v_call: TRBV28
cdr3_aa: ASGPHGGDEGEKLF

j_call: TRBJ2-7
v_call: TRBV11-3
cdr3_aa: ATKKGTGVHEQY

j_call: TRBJ2-3
v_call: TRBV7-3
cdr3_aa: ASSRKGPGSTDTQY

j_call: TRBJ2-1
v_call: TRBV24-1
cdr3_aa: ATSDFNSYNEQF

j_call: TRBJ2-1
v_call: TRBV9
cdr3_aa: ASSLGLADYNEQF

j_call: TRBJ2-2
v_call: TRBV7-9
cdr3_aa: ASSLSSGTNTGELF

j_call: TRBJ1-1
v_call: TRBV12-3/TRBV12-4
cdr3_aa: ASSLIWNTEAF

j_call: TRBJ2-7
v_call: TRBV24-1
cdr3_aa: ATSGTGLGNDYEQY

j_call: TRBJ1-1
v_call: TRBV29-1
cdr3_aa: SVEPWGGLNTEAF

j_call: TRBJ1-4
v_call: TRBV6-6
cdr3_aa: ASERGQGEEKLF

j_call: TRBJ2-7
v_call: TRBV13
cdr3_aa: ASKRTGEGDEQY

j_call: TRBJ2-7
v_call: TRBV7-2
cdr3_aa: ASSFGQGGEQY

j_call: TRBJ2-7
v_call: TRBV5-4
cdr3_aa: ASRLFEGAYEQY

j_call: TRBJ2-3
v_call: TRBV27
cdr3_aa: ASSSQIASETHTHTDTQY

j_call: TRBJ1-1
v_call: TRBV7-8
cdr3_aa: ASSPWTGSAEAF